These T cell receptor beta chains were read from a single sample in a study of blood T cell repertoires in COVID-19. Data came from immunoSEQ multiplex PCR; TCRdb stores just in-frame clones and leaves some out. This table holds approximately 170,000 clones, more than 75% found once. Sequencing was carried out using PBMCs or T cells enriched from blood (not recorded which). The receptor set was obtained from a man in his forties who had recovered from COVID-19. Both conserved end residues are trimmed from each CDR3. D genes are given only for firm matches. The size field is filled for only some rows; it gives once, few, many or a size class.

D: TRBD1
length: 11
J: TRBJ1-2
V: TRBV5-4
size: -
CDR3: ASSLQRDREDT

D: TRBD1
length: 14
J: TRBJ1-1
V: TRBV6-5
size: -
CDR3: ASSYVKLRGRTEAF

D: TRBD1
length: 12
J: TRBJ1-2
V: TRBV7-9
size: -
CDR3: ASSSTGYPYGYT

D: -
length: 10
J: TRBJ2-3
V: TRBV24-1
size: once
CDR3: ATSERRDTQY

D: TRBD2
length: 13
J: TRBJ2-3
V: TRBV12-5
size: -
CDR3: ASGLRGGDTDTQY

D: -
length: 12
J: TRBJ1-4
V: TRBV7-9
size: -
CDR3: ASSRVMTGEKLF

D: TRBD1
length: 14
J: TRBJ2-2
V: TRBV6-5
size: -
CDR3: ASSYSETGGTGELF

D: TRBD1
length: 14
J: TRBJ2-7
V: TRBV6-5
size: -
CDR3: ASSYSAATGFSEQY

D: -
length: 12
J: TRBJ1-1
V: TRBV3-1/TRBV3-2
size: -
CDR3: ASSPTGLNTEAF

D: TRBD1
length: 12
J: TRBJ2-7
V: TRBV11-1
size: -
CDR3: ASSPRGQSYEQY

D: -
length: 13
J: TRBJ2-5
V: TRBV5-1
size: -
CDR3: ASSAPSGLQETQY